Below are 31 T cell receptor beta chains sequenced from a single sample in a study of cytomegalovirus exposure and HLA in healthy donors. Primers included in the PCR were 60 Vbeta and 13 Jbeta primers. The method was immunoSEQ multiplex PCR; TCRdb's version includes in-frame clones alone and lacks a portion of them. Of some 130,000 clones listed, about 80% were seen once; the top ten hold about 2.2%. Sequencing was performed on PBMCs. These receptors were taken from a man aged 25-40 years in good health and CMV-seronegative.

The chain couples TRBV30 to TRBJ1-1, with D possibly TRBD1 on 5 matching bases. This CDR3 comprises 14 residues. V lost 4 bases, J lost 0 bases, and 12 bases lay in between. From germline, CDR1 is GTSNPN and CDR2 SVGIG (reference sequence). The CDR3, as DNA: TGTGCCTGGAACGAGGGACTCTTGAACACTGAAGCTTTCTTT. Translating gives CAWNEGLLNTEAFF.

V usage is TRBV4-1 and J usage is TRBJ2-1, with D possibly being TRBD1 (5 bases). V lost 1 base and J lost 2, with 15 bases in between. Germline CDR1 MGHRA, CDR2 YSYEKL. This CDR3 region has 17 residues. The CDR3 spells CASSQGPARGTYNEQFF. In DNA form, the CDR3 reads TGCGCCAGCAGCCAAGGGCCTGCTAGGGGAACCTACAATGAGCAGTTCTTC.

CDR3 DNA sequence: TGTGCCAGCTCAACAGACAGTTATGGCTACACCTTC. It encodes CASSTDSYGYTF. J is TRBJ1-2 and V is TRBV18; TRBD1 might be the D (5 bases). The ends were cut back, 5 bases at V and 5 bases at J, with 9 bases in the middle. Per the germline V gene, CDR1 is KGHSH and CDR2 is LQKENI. The length of the CDR3 is 12 residues.

The chain links TRBV18 to TRBJ2-7; 9 bases align to TRBD1. Trimming cost V 4 bases and J 0 bases; bases outside gene matches: 10. This CDR3 has 17 amino acids. From germline, CDR1 is KGHSH and CDR2 LQKENI. CDR3 protein: CASSLTGTGPSSYEQYF. The DNA for the CDR3 is TGTGCCAGCTCACTGACCGGGACAGGGCCGAGCTCCTACGAGCAGTACTTC.

The gene calls are TRBV9 and TRBJ2-5; TRBD2 aligns across 12 bases. V lost 0 bases, J lost 1 base, and 1 base stayed unmatched. The CDR3 sequence is 16 residues long. The germline V gene has CDR1 SGDLS and CDR2 YYNGEE. The CDR3 spells CASSVGTSGAQETQYF. The CDR3 DNA reads as TGTGCCAGCAGCGTAGGGACTAGCGGGGCCCAAGAGACCCAGTACTTC.

The J gene is TRBJ1-5, the V gene TRBV28; weak D call: TRBD1 (5 bases). The CDR3 length is 16 residues. Trimming cost V 5 bases and J 1 base, with 15 bases left between them. In germline, CDR1 is MDHEN, CDR2 SYDVKM. The CDR3 DNA reads TGTGCCAGCAGTCAGGTTGCAGGGAGGAGCAATCAGCCCCAGCATTTT. Residues: CASSQVAGRSNQPQHF. The whole variable domain, remainder taken from reference TRBV28 and TRBJ1-5, is DVKVTQSSRYLVKRTGEKVFLECVQDMDHENMFWYRQDPGLGLRLIYFSYDVKMKEKGDIPEGYSVSREKKERFSLILESASTNQTSMYLCASSQVAGRSNQPQHFGDGTRLSIL.

V and J are TRBV19 and TRBJ2-5; D might be TRBD2 (5 bases). Germline CDR1 LNHDA, CDR2 SQIVND (reference sequence). The CDR3 is 12 amino acids. The V gene lost 5 bases and the J gene lost 5 bases, with 9 bases spanning the gap. CDR3 bases: TGTGCCAGTAGTGAGGGATGGGAGACCCAGTACTTC. As protein: CASSEGWETQYF.

The chain recombines TRBV13 with TRBJ2-1, with 7 bases matching TRBD2. Trimming took 1 base from V and 2 from J; bases not matched to a gene: 5. CDR3 length: 16 residues. Per the germline V gene, CDR1 is PRHDT and CDR2 is FYEKMQ (reference sequence). As DNA, the CDR3 is TGTGCCAGCAGCTTAGCGGGGAGGGCCCCCTACAATGAGCAGTTCTTC. This translates into CASSLAGRAPYNEQFF. Complete variable domain (other parts from reference TRBV13 and TRBJ2-1): AAGVIQSPRHLIKEKRETATLKCYPIPRHDTVYWYQQGPGQDPQFLISFYEKMQSDKGSIPDRFSAQQFSDYHSELNMSSLELGDSALYFCASSLAGRAPYNEQFFGPGTRLTVL.

V usage is TRBV4-1 and J usage is TRBJ1-2, with unresolved D. CDR1 and CDR2 from the germline V gene are MGHRA and YSYEKL. The V gene lost 5 bases and the J gene lost 9 bases, with 10 bases spanning the gap. This CDR3 is built from 11 residues. Here the CDR3 DNA reads TGCGCCAGCAGCACGGGAGTAAGCTACACCTTC. This encodes CASSTGVSYTF.

This chain joins TRBV7-9 and TRBJ2-7; D possibly corresponds to TRBD1 (6 bases). Germline values: CDR1 SEHNR, CDR2 FQNEAQ (reference sequence). The germline V and J ends were trimmed by 3 bases and 12 bases, with 12 bases remaining between them. This CDR3 contains 11 residues. The CDR3 DNA is TGTGCCAGCAGCTTGAGAGGGACATGGTACTTC. Its protein product is CASSLRGTWYF. Looking up the rest from reference TRBV7-9 and TRBJ2-7 gives the full variable domain: DTGVSQNPRHKITKRGQNVTFRCDPISEHNRLYWYRQTLGQGPEFLTYFQNEAQLEKSRLLSDRFSAERPKGSFSTLEIQRTEQGDSAMYLCASSLRGTWYFGPGTRLTVT.

This clone showed up just once. V usage is TRBV6-5 and J usage is TRBJ2-5; 8 bases map to TRBD2. With the DNA end fitting TRBJ2-7 better, the J assignment may be wrong. CDR1 and CDR2 (germline): MNHEY, SVGAGI. The CDR3 totals 15 residues. CDR3 nucleotides: TGTGCCAGCAGTTACTCGGTAGCGGGGTCCTACGAGCAGTACTTC. Translation: CASSYSVAGSYEQYF.

The V gene is TRBV5-6, the J gene TRBJ2-5; D not resolved. V was pared by 2 bases and J by 4 bases, with 9 bases between. The CDR3 totals 13 residues. Germline CDR1 reads SGHDT; CDR2 reads YYEEEE. CDR3 in amino acids: CASSLPIGETQYF. The CDR3 DNA reads TGTGCCAGCAGCTTACCCATCGGAGAGACCCAGTACTTC.

V is TRBV30 and J is TRBJ2-7; 11 bases match TRBD2. Germline CDR1 reads GTSNPN; CDR2 reads SVGIG (reference sequence). The length of the CDR3 is 15 residues. V was pared by 0 bases and J by 2 bases, with 3 bases of the junction left unmatched. The CDR3: CAWSVGLAGAYEQYF. CDR3 DNA sequence: TGTGCCTGGAGTGTAGGACTAGCGGGCGCCTACGAGCAGTACTTC. The full variable domain, rest sourced from reference TRBV30 and TRBJ2-7, is SQTIHQWPATLVQPVGSPLSLECTVEGTSNPNLYWYRQAAGRGLQLLFYSVGIGQISSEVPQNLSASRPQDRQFILSSKKLLLSDSGFYLCAWSVGLAGAYEQYFGPGTRLTVT.

In this sample, this clone turned up once. The chain couples TRBV7-2 to TRBJ2-3; a possible D gene is TRBD1 (6 bases). Trimming left V 4 bases short and J 7 bases short, with 15 bases between. This CDR3 comprises 14 residues. In germline, CDR1 is SGHTA, CDR2 FQGNSA. The CDR3 is CASSSGASSNTQYF. The CDR3 DNA follows: TGTGCCAGCAGCTCAGGGGCTAGCTCAAATACGCAGTATTTT.

The chain joins TRBV7-2 to TRBJ2-5; 7 bases line up with TRBD1. V gave up 3 bases and J gave up 4 bases; unmatched junction bases: 8. Germline V lookup: CDR1 SGHTA, CDR2 FQGNSA. The CDR3 spans 15 residues. The CDR3 coding sequence is TGTGCCAGCAGCTTCAATACAGGGGTCCGAGAGACCCAGTACTTC. It specifies CASSFNTGVRETQYF.

Remarks on this clone: Other DNA sequences from this sample encode an identical CDR3 as well. The V call is TRBV5-4, the J call TRBJ2-3, with D possibly being TRBD1 (5 bases). Germline V gene lookup returns CDR1 SGHNT and CDR2 YYREEE (reference sequence). The CDR3 spans 13 residues. V was clipped by 0 bases and J by 3 bases, with 5 bases between them. This CDR3 reads CASSLAGTDTQYF. Here the CDR3 DNA reads TGTGCCAGCAGCTTGGCAGGGACAGATACGCAGTATTTT.

The chain links TRBV5-6 to TRBJ2-5; TRBD1 matches at 8 bases. The J call could be wrong; TRBJ2-7 is a better fit for the DNA end. CDR3 length: 17 amino acids. The germline gives CDR1 SGHDT, CDR2 YYEEEE. For the CDR3, the DNA is TGTGCCAGCAGCTTTTTCCGGACAGGGCGGGGAAACTACGAGCAGTACTTC. Its protein product is CASSFFRTGRGNYEQYF.

V and J are TRBV2 and TRBJ1-1, with D possibly matching TRBD1 (5 bases). V was trimmed by 1 base and J by 3 bases, leaving 9 bases between them. Per germline, CDR1 SNHLY and CDR2 FYNNEI. The CDR3 covers 14 residues. The CDR3 DNA sequence: TGTGCCAGCAGTGAAGAGGCAGGGTACACTGAAGCTTTCTTT. It translates to CASSEEAGYTEAFF.

This clone was counted between two and nine times. The chain uses TRBV6-5 and TRBJ1-4; unclear D gene. V lost 1 base, J lost 8 bases, and 8 bases lay in between. CDR3 size: 13 residues. Germline CDR1 reads MNHEY; CDR2 reads SVGAGI. CDR3 DNA: TGTGCCAGCAGTTACTGGCGCGGGGAAAAACTGTTTTTT. It is translated as CASSYWRGEKLFF.

This chain connects TRBV19 to TRBJ2-1; D uncertain. The CDR3 has 10 residues. Germline loops: CDR1 LNHDA, CDR2 SQIVND (reference sequence). Between the trimmed V and J ends, which lost 10 bases and 6 bases, there was a span of 7 bases. Here the CDR3 DNA reads TGTGCCACCTCACTCAATGAGCAGTTCTTC. It specifies CATSLNEQFF.

The chain combines TRBV6-1 with TRBJ1-5; a possible D gene is TRBD1 (6 bases). The germline gives CDR1 MNHNS, CDR2 SASEGT. This CDR3 contains 15 residues. The V end lost 7 bases, the J end lost 1 base, and 14 bases lay between the germline ends. CDR3 sequence: CASTSDRLSNQPQHF. CDR3 bases: TGTGCCAGCACCTCCGACAGGTTAAGCAATCAGCCCCAGCATTTT.

The genes are TRBV9 and TRBJ1-5; no reliable D call. The CDR3 length is 15 residues. The V gene lost 0 bases and the J gene lost 2 bases, with 9 bases spanning the gap. CDR1 SGDLS and CDR2 YYNGEE come from the germline V gene. CDR3 sequence: CASSVAPLGNQPQHF. The CDR3 DNA follows: TGTGCCAGCAGCGTAGCCCCCCTTGGCAATCAGCCCCAGCATTTT.

This chain links TRBV7-2 with TRBJ2-1; D might be TRBD2 (7 bases). Trimming took 5 bases from V and 6 from J, leaving 23 bases between them. CDR3 length: 17 amino acids. Germline V gives CDR1 SGHTA, CDR2 FQGNSA. The CDR3 sequence: CASSPEGVGGPGNEQFF. The CDR3 DNA sequence: TGTGCCAGCAGCCCCGAGGGGGTGGGAGGGCCGGGCAATGAGCAGTTCTTC.

The genes are TRBV5-1 and TRBJ1-3; D might be TRBD1 (6 bases). The CDR3 contains 14 residues. Germline V CDR1 and CDR2: SGHRS, YFSETQ. The ends were cut back, 0 bases at V and 2 bases at J, with 6 bases in the middle. CDR3 DNA: TGCGCCAGCAGCTTGGCAGGGGCTGGAAACACCATATATTTT. This translates into CASSLAGAGNTIYF.

The J gene is TRBJ2-7, the V gene TRBV4-1, with D possibly being TRBD1 (6 bases). Between the trimmed V and J ends, which lost 4 bases and 6 bases, there was a span of 13 bases. Germline V gene data show CDR1 as MGHRA and CDR2 as YSYEKL. CDR3 length: 13 residues. CDR3 sequence reads: CASSPTTDSEQYF. The DNA of the CDR3 is TGCGCCAGCAGCCCCACTACGGACAGCGAGCAGTACTTC.

This chain uses TRBV28 with TRBJ2-7, with D possibly matching TRBD2 (6 bases). The CDR3 totals 16 residues. Germline CDR1 reads MDHEN; CDR2 reads SYDVKM. Trimming shortened V by 5 bases and J by 5 bases, and 22 bases separated the two germline ends. As DNA, the CDR3 is TGTGCCAGCAGTGAATGGACTACCCTTTCCTACGACGAGCAGTACTTC. This sequence encodes CASSEWTTLSYDEQYF.

On this clone: The same CDR3 can be traced to other DNA sequences in this sample. The CDR3 reads CASSLTGDEQYF. The CDR3 nucleotides are TGTGCCAGCAGCCTTACAGGAGACGAGCAGTACTTC. This chain uses TRBV7-9 with TRBJ2-7; D is perhaps TRBD1 (5 bases). This CDR3 has 12 residues. CDR1 and CDR2 (germline): SEHNR, FQNEAQ (reference sequence). Trimming took off 5 bases at V and 5 bases at J, with 10 bases between the two ends.

This chain connects TRBV27 to TRBJ2-2; the D is unclear. The CDR3 runs 13 residues. Between the trimmed V and J ends, which lost 5 bases and 6 bases, there was a span of 10 bases. Per germline, CDR1 MNHEY and CDR2 SMNVEV (reference sequence). CDR3 in DNA: TGTGCCAGCAGTCCCGAGCAAGCCGGGGAGCTGTTTTTT. Residues: CASSPEQAGELFF.

V is TRBV14 and J is TRBJ1-4; D is perhaps TRBD1 (6 bases). Germline CDR1 and CDR2: SGHDN and FVKESK. V lost 0 bases, J lost 8 bases, and 16 bases lay in between. CDR3 length: 16 residues. CDR3 protein: CASSQDLAGVGEKLFF. The CDR3 DNA follows: TGTGCCAGCAGCCAAGATTTAGCAGGGGTGGGAGAAAAACTGTTTTTT.

V and J are TRBV19 and TRBJ1-1; D is unresolved. Looked up from germline, CDR1 is LNHDA and CDR2 is SQIVND (reference sequence). The V end lost 3 bases, the J end lost 7 bases, and 6 bases lay between the germline ends. The length of the CDR3 is 11 residues. CDR3 nucleotide sequence: TGTGCCAGTAGTATCGCTAGTGAAGCTTTCTTT. The encoded protein is CASSIASEAFF.

The rearrangement links TRBV27 to TRBJ2-1; 9 bases map to TRBD1. Germline CDR1 and CDR2: MNHEY and SMNVEV (reference sequence). The trim removed 2 bases at V and 6 bases at J, leaving 8 bases unmatched. The CDR3 is 16 amino acids. Here the CDR3 DNA reads TGTGCCAGCAGTTTACTTTTTGGGACAGGGTTCAATGAGCAGTTCTTC. Protein: CASSLLFGTGFNEQFF.